The entry below gives a single T cell receptor beta chain sequence along with its context. Its antigen is not known. The data were obtained in a study of CXCR3-negative and CXCR3-positive naive CD8 T cells. At the level of the study: Overall TRB read output was approximately 150 million, and each library contained about 1.5 +/- 0.3 million reads.

Naive CD8+ T cells showed a CD45RO-CCR7+CD27+CD95- phenotype. Overall study results and limits: Comparably high diversity marked both naive subsets, whereas memory CD8+ cells had much lower diversity. Compared with CXCR3-negative naive cells, CXCR3-positive naive cells showed more hydrophobic TRB CDR3s.

Each TRB cDNA library was prepared by 5' RACE (with UMI labels). Following a re-call of the 5' RACE reads, TCRdb has one entry per CDR3 protein and lacks DNA. The sample's table shows some 6,700 distinct CDR3 sequences. From germline, CDR1 is SGHRS and CDR2 YFSETQ. The CDR3 totals 17 residues. Material: naive CXCR3+ CD8+ T cells from blood. Described subset: CD45RO-CCR7+CD27+CD95- naive CD8+ T cells expressing CXCR3 (TNR3+). The rearrangement links TRBV5-1 to TRBJ2-1. The TCR originated in a human donor in good health. Some clones in this sample may be carry-over from other donors' samples. The CDR3 here is CASSLSLFGSSYNEQFF.